One sample yielded the 18 T cell receptor beta chains listed below, sequenced in a study of blood T cell repertoires in COVID-19. Measured with immunoSEQ multiplex PCR; TCRdb has only the in-frame clones, and not every one. The profile shows over 150,000 clones, around 80% of them singletons. Sequencing used peripheral blood. The receptors were gathered from a woman older than 75 with active or convalescent COVID-19.

The rearrangement joins TRBV19 to TRBJ1-2; 7 bases are a match to TRBD1. Germline values: CDR1 LNHDA, CDR2 SQIVND (reference sequence). The CDR3 loop spans 14 amino acids. Germline trimming cut 6 bases from V and 2 bases from J; bases unmatched to any gene: 6. The CDR3 nucleotides read TGTGCCAGTAGACCGATGGGACAGAACTATGGCTACACCTTC. It specifies CASRPMGQNYGYTF.

The table lists this clone with a count of one. CDR3 DNA sequence: TGTGCCAGCAGCCCCAGGGGCAATCAGCCCCAGCATTTT. It specifies CASSPRGNQPQHF. V and J are TRBV7-6 and TRBJ1-5; possible D gene TRBD1, 5 bases. CDR3 length: 13 residues. Per the germline V gene, CDR1 is SGHVS and CDR2 is FNYEAQ. Trimming shortened V by 5 bases and J by 2 bases, and 7 bases separated the two germline ends.

The rearrangement joins TRBV3-1 (or the pseudogene TRBV3-2) to TRBJ2-1; TRBD1 matches at 9 bases. This CDR3 is built from 16 residues. Germline lookup yields CDR1 LGHDT and CDR2 YNNKEL (reference sequence). The junction had 10 bases not matched to a gene; V was cut back by 4 bases and J by 6 bases. The CDR3 protein is CASSLFPGQGINEQFF. Here the CDR3 DNA reads TGTGCCAGCAGCCTTTTTCCGGGACAGGGTATCAATGAGCAGTTCTTC.

V gene TRBV7-8 combines with J gene TRBJ1-3; 7 positions agree with TRBD1. CDR1 and CDR2 from the germline V gene are SGHVS and FQNEAQ. This CDR3 is 16 amino acids long. The V and J ends lost 8 bases and 1 base, in that order; junction bases with no gene match: 11. CDR3 in DNA: TGTGCCAGCGAAGACAGGGAAAGTACGTCTGGAAACACCATATATTTT. Translation gives CASEDRESTSGNTIYF.

The table lists this clone with a few counts. The V and J genes are TRBV7-2 and TRBJ1-5, with a possible D match to TRBD1 (6 bases). The CDR3 spans 13 residues. Germline assignment: CDR1 SGHTA and CDR2 FQGNSA. Trimming removed 3 bases at V and 6 bases at J, with 9 bases between. The CDR3 region is CASSFTGRQPQHF. The CDR3 DNA reads TGTGCCAGCAGCTTTACAGGGCGTCAGCCCCAGCATTTT.

J is TRBJ1-3 and V is TRBV5-3; D gene unclear. TRBV5-3 is an ORF, with its function uncertain. This CDR3 comprises 16 residues. V lost 0 bases and J 0 bases, leaving 10 bases between the germline ends. CDR3 in amino acids: CARSLAGMYSGNTIYF. The CDR3 DNA sequence: TGTGCCAGAAGCTTGGCGGGTATGTACTCTGGAAACACCATATATTTT.

The chain recombines TRBV21-1 with TRBJ1-2. TRBV21-1 has pseudogene status. The CDR3 contains 16 residues. This CDR3 reads CASSKAQEGFNYGYTF. CDR3 in DNA: TGTGCCAGCAGCAAAGCGCAGGAGGGGTTTAACTATGGCTACACCTTC.

The chain has TRBV5-6 and TRBJ2-1, with no clear D. Per germline, CDR1 SGHDT and CDR2 YYEEEE. V lost 4 bases to trimming and J lost 5 bases, with 16 bases between them. CDR3 size: 15 residues. CDR3 loop: CASSLPRLNHNEQFF. The CDR3 bases are TGTGCCAGCAGCCTCCCCCGACTGAATCACAATGAGCAGTTCTTC. The whole variable domain, remainder taken from reference TRBV5-6 and TRBJ2-1, is DAGVTQSPTHLIKTRGQQVTLRCSPKSGHDTVSWYQQALGQGPQFIFQYYEEEERQRGNFPDRFSGHQFPNYSSELNVNALLLGDSALYLCASSLPRLNHNEQFFGPGTRLTVL.

This chain connects TRBV7-6 to TRBJ2-1; 7 bases align to TRBD1. V lost 5 bases, J lost 15 bases, and 19 bases stayed unmatched. CDR3 length: 15 amino acids. Germline CDR1 is SGHVS and CDR2 is FNYEAQ. In DNA form, the CDR3 reads TGTGCCAGCAGCCGACAGGGAACAGGACAAGGGGAGTGGTTCTTC. Translated, it gives CASSRQGTGQGEWFF. Using reference TRBV7-6 and TRBJ2-1 for the parts outside the CDR3, the full variable domain is GAGVSQSPRYKVTKRGQDVALRCDPISGHVSLYWYRQALGQGPEFLTYFNYEAQQDKSGLPNDRFSAERPEGSISTLTIQRTEQRDSAMYRCASSRQGTGQGEWFFGPGTRLTVL.

The V gene is TRBV6-1, the J gene TRBJ1-4; D is ambiguous. The V end was cut by 3 bases, the J end by 0 bases, with 8 bases between. The germline V gene has CDR1 MNHNS and CDR2 SASEGT. The CDR3 runs to 15 residues. CDR3 loop: CASSDYSSTNEKLFF. The CDR3 coding sequence is TGTGCCAGCAGTGATTATAGCTCAACTAATGAAAAACTGTTTTTT.

This chain links TRBV11-3 with TRBJ1-6, with D possibly matching TRBD1 (5 bases). V was shortened by 3 bases and J by 0 bases, with 9 bases between the two germline ends. CDR1 SGHNT and CDR2 YENEEA come from the germline V gene. CDR3 length equals 16 residues. Here the CDR3 DNA reads TGTGCCAGCAGCTTGGACATAAGCTCCTATAATTCACCCCTCCACTTT. Translating it yields CASSLDISSYNSPLHF.

V gene TRBV6-5 combines with J gene TRBJ1-2; 10 bases are a match to TRBD1. The V gene's germline CDR1 is MNHEY and CDR2 SVGAGI. CDR3 length equals 15 residues. V lost 7 bases, J lost 2 bases, and 7 bases stayed unmatched. The CDR3 DNA follows: TGTGCCAGCACCGTCCCGGGACAGGGGAACTATGGCTACACCTTC. Translation: CASTVPGQGNYGYTF.

This rearrangement joins TRBV21-1 to TRBJ2-7; whether TRBD2, the table's D call, matches the DNA was not checked. TRBV21-1 is tagged as a pseudogene. The CDR3 totals 17 residues. The CDR3, as DNA: TGTGCCAGCAGCCCGCTACGGAGGCAGCTTGGGTGCCACGAGCAGTACTTC. This codes for CASSPLRRQLGCHEQYF.

V usage is TRBV7-9 and J usage is TRBJ1-4, with TRBD1 as a possible D gene (6 bases). The germline gives CDR1 SEHNR, CDR2 FQNEAQ (reference sequence). The CDR3 runs to 17 residues. Trimming shortened V by 5 bases and J by 4 bases, and 20 bases separated the two germline ends. CDR3: CASSPILPDRFNEKLFF. CDR3 coding DNA: TGTGCCAGCAGCCCTATCTTACCGGACAGATTTAATGAAAAACTGTTTTTT.

The chain carries TRBV2 and TRBJ1-2, with 8 nucleotides matching TRBD1. CDR3 length: 14 residues. Trimming cost V 8 bases and J 4 bases; bases outside gene matches: 9. Germline assignment: CDR1 SNHLY and CDR2 FYNNEI. The DNA for the CDR3 is TGTGCCAGCCTAATAGGACAGGGCTTCTATGGCTACACCTTC. This translates into CASLIGQGFYGYTF.

This clone was seen just once. The CDR3 sequence is CASSVEGLGGATEAFF. The DNA of the CDR3 is TGTGCCAGCAGCGTAGAGGGCCTTGGGGGGGCCACTGAAGCTTTCTTT. The chain joins TRBV9 to TRBJ1-1, with TRBD1 as a possible D gene (6 bases). The CDR3 runs to 16 residues. V was shortened by 0 bases and J by 4 bases, with 16 bases between the two germline ends. CDR1 SGDLS and CDR2 YYNGEE come from the germline V gene.

On this clone itself: Germline and junction disagree at one end, which may indicate a read error. The rearrangement joins TRBV6-6 to TRBJ1-3; a possible D gene is TRBD1 (5 bases). Germline V gene data show CDR1 as MNHNY and CDR2 as SVGAGI (reference sequence). The CDR3 totals 12 residues. The CDR3 is CASSLRGNTINF. The CDR3 DNA reads TGTGCCAGCAGTCTTCGGGGGAACACCATAAATTTT.

This chain uses TRBV6-4 with TRBJ1-1; D uncertain. Germline CDR1 is MRHNA and CDR2 is SNTAGT. The CDR3 has 14 residues. V was trimmed by 6 bases and J by 0 bases, leaving 11 bases between them. CDR3 in DNA: TGTGCCAGCAGGGAAAACAGCCTGAACACTGAAGCTTTCTTT. Encoded protein: CASRENSLNTEAFF.